The entry that follows covers one T cell receptor beta chain sequence. The CDR3 has 13 amino acids. CDR1 and CDR2 (germline): SQVTM, ANQGSEA. Trimming stripped 3 bases from V and 0 bases from J, with 9 bases between. This sample stems from a study of blood T cell repertoires in COVID-19. Study-level background: Samples of COVID-19 (acute and convalescent) were obtained from the United States, Italy and Spain. Sample material is recorded as cDNA or gDNA derived from T cells, B-cell-depleted T cells, or PBMCs.

Original methodology: Nucleated cell counts were estimated from reference gene primer amplification. The assay was immunoSEQ multiplex PCR, and TCRdb's table has in-frame clones only and misses some. The V and J calls and clone size come from that table; D and trimming were worked out from the DNA. The sample yields about 150,000 clones, 80% to 90% seen once. The receptor was derived from a man between 65 and 85 years old with acute or convalescent COVID-19. The specimen sequenced was peripheral blood. The chain employs TRBV29-1 and TRBJ2-7, with a tentative D call TRBD2 (5 bases). CDR3 in amino acids: CSVEAGSSYEQYF. CDR3 in DNA: TGCAGCGTTGAGGCTGGGAGCTCCTACGAGCAGTACTTC.